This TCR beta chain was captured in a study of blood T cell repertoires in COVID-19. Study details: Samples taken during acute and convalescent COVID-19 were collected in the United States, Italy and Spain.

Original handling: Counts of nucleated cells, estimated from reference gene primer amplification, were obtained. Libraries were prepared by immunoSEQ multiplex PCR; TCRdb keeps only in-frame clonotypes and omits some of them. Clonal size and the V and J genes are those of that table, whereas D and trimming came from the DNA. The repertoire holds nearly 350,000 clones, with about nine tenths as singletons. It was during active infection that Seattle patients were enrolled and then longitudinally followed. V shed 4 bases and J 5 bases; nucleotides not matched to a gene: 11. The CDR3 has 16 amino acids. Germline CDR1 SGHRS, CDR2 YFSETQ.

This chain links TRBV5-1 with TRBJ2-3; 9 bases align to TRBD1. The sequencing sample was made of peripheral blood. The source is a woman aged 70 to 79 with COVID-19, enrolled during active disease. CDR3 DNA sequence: TGCGCCAGCAGCGACCGGACAGGGGAAGAGAAAGATACGCAGTATTTT. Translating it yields CASSDRTGEEKDTQYF. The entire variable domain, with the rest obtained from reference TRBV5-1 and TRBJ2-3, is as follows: KAGVTQTPRYLIKTRGQQVTLSCSPISGHRSVSWYQQTPGQGLQFLFEYFSETQRNKGNFPGRFSGRQFSNSRSEMNVSTLELGDSALYLCASSDRTGEEKDTQYFGPGTRLTVL.